The sequence of this TCR beta chain was determined in a study of cytomegalovirus exposure and HLA in healthy donors. Primers included in the PCR were 60 Vbeta and 13 Jbeta primers. Measured with immunoSEQ multiplex PCR; TCRdb has only the in-frame clones, and not every one. Altogether about 180,000 clones are present, 79% being singletons, with the ten largest covering around 0.69%. Trimming pared 5 bases from V and 6 bases from J, leaving 19 bases between. The CDR3 loop spans 15 amino acids. Looked up from germline, CDR1 is MNHNS and CDR2 is SASEGT. This TCR was sampled from a woman aged 40 to 49 in good health and CMV-seronegative. The chain employs TRBV6-1 and TRBJ1-1; perhaps TRBD1 as D (5 bases). Sequencing used PBMCs. CDR3 nucleotides: TGTGCCAGCAGTACCCTAGTGGGGCGAGTTTCTGAAGCTTTCTTT. Its protein product is CASSTLVGRVSEAFF.